This is a list of T cell receptor beta chains from one sample in a study of early T cells in non-severe SARS-CoV-2 infection. MiXCR, run by TCRdb on the 5' RACE reads, gives a single entry per CDR3 protein. The profile shows about 44,000 distinct CDR3 sequences, approximately 22% of them singletons. Source: whole blood, taken at baseline. The origin of the receptors is an adult who was a healthcare worker with PCR-confirmed SARS-CoV-2 infection or an uninfected control (not recorded which). Each CDR3 is given with its conserved first and last residue. Fields, in order: D gene, V gene, clone size, J gene, CDR3 DNA, CDR3 protein. A D gene is named only where the DNA matches it firmly. Clone size is not always given. Where it is, it says once, few, many or a class for expanded clones.

d_gene: .
v_gene: TRBV18
abundance: few
j_gene: TRBJ2-4
CDR3nt: TGTGCCAGCTCACCCTCACTGACGACCTTAGCCAAAAACATTCAGTACTTC
CDR3aa: CASSPSLTTLAKNIQYF

d_gene: .
v_gene: TRBV11-3
abundance: few
j_gene: TRBJ2-2
CDR3nt: TGTGCCAGCAGCTACGGGGGAAACACCGGGGAGCTGTTTTTT
CDR3aa: CASSYGGNTGELFF

d_gene: TRBD1
v_gene: TRBV19
abundance: .
j_gene: TRBJ2-4
CDR3nt: TGTGCCAGTACCCCTTGGCAGGGGGCCTACATTCAGTACTTC
CDR3aa: CASTPWQGAYIQYF

d_gene: .
v_gene: TRBV6-6
abundance: few
j_gene: TRBJ2-2
CDR3nt: TGTGCCAGCTCAAGTCCGGCTAACACCGGGGAGCTGTTTTTT
CDR3aa: CASSSPANTGELFF

d_gene: .
v_gene: TRBV20-1
abundance: .
j_gene: TRBJ1-2
CDR3nt: TGCAGTGCTGACCCGAAGGGGGGCTACACCTTC
CDR3aa: CSADPKGGYTF

d_gene: .
v_gene: TRBV12-3/TRBV12-4
abundance: .
j_gene: TRBJ1-5
CDR3nt: TGTGCCAGCAGTTTGAGGAGGGATCAGCCCCAGCATTTT
CDR3aa: CASSLRRDQPQHF

d_gene: .
v_gene: TRBV7-2
abundance: .
j_gene: TRBJ2-7
CDR3nt: TGTGCCAGCAGCTCGGACTTTTCCTACGAGCAGTACTTC
CDR3aa: CASSSDFSYEQYF

d_gene: .
v_gene: TRBV9
abundance: .
j_gene: TRBJ1-1
CDR3nt: TGTGCCAGCAGCGTAGAGGTGAACACTGAAGCTTTCTTT
CDR3aa: CASSVEVNTEAFF

d_gene: TRBD1
v_gene: TRBV7-9
abundance: few
j_gene: TRBJ2-3
CDR3nt: TGTGCCAGCAGCCCGGGGACAGGGAGGACAGATACGCAGTATTTT
CDR3aa: CASSPGTGRTDTQYF

d_gene: TRBD1
v_gene: TRBV4-1
abundance: .
j_gene: TRBJ2-7
CDR3nt: TGCGCCAGCAGCGTACAGACAGGGGACTACGAGCAGTACTTC
CDR3aa: CASSVQTGDYEQYF

d_gene: .
v_gene: TRBV3-1
abundance: .
j_gene: TRBJ1-1
CDR3nt: TGTGCCAGCAGCCAAGATCCGTCAGGGAAGTTCGCTGAAGCTTTCTTT
CDR3aa: CASSQDPSGKFAEAFF

d_gene: TRBD1
v_gene: TRBV5-1
abundance: .
j_gene: TRBJ2-7
CDR3nt: TGCGCCAGCAGCGCCCGGACAGGGGACGGTGTCGAGCAGTACTTC
CDR3aa: CASSARTGDGVEQYF

d_gene: TRBD1
v_gene: TRBV15
abundance: many
j_gene: TRBJ1-6
CDR3nt: TGTGCCACCAGCCTCGACAGGGGCAATTCACCCCTCCACTTT
CDR3aa: CATSLDRGNSPLHF

d_gene: TRBD1
v_gene: TRBV7-3
abundance: .
j_gene: TRBJ2-3
CDR3nt: TGTGCCAGCAGCTTAGGACAGGGGGGAGATACGCAGTATTTT
CDR3aa: CASSLGQGGDTQYF

d_gene: .
v_gene: TRBV4-3
abundance: .
j_gene: TRBJ2-7
CDR3nt: TGCGCCAGCAGCCAAGATTGGACAGGTGGGGGGAGCGAGCAGTACTTC
CDR3aa: CASSQDWTGGGSEQYF

d_gene: .
v_gene: TRBV7-9
abundance: .
j_gene: TRBJ1-1
CDR3nt: TGTGCCAGCAGCTTAGTAATGGGAGACCCTGAAGCTTTCTTT
CDR3aa: CASSLVMGDPEAFF

d_gene: TRBD2
v_gene: TRBV2
abundance: few
j_gene: TRBJ2-5
CDR3nt: TGTGCCAGCAGCGATTTAGCGGGGGCCGGGGAGACCCAGTACTTC
CDR3aa: CASSDLAGAGETQYF

d_gene: .
v_gene: TRBV6-4
abundance: .
j_gene: TRBJ1-1
CDR3nt: TGTGCCAGCAGTGACGGGGTAACTGAAGCTTTCTTT
CDR3aa: CASSDGVTEAFF

d_gene: .
v_gene: TRBV29-1
abundance: .
j_gene: TRBJ2-2
CDR3nt: TGCAGCGTTGCTCGGGCAGGGGCCGCCGGGGAGCTGTTTTTT
CDR3aa: CSVARAGAAGELFF

d_gene: TRBD1
v_gene: TRBV20-1
abundance: many
j_gene: TRBJ1-1
CDR3nt: TGCAGTGCACCAAACAGGGGGCAAATGAACACTGAAGCTTTCTTT
CDR3aa: CSAPNRGQMNTEAFF

d_gene: .
v_gene: TRBV30
abundance: .
j_gene: TRBJ1-4
CDR3nt: TGTGCCTGGAGTGGAGGAGGTGTTTGGGAAAAACTGTTTTTT
CDR3aa: CAWSGGGVWEKLFF

d_gene: .
v_gene: TRBV20-1
abundance: few
j_gene: TRBJ2-2
CDR3nt: TGCAGTGCTAGCAAGACAGTTCCCGGGGAGCTGTTTTTT
CDR3aa: CSASKTVPGELFF

d_gene: .
v_gene: TRBV2
abundance: few
j_gene: TRBJ2-6
CDR3nt: TGTGCCAGCAGTCAGTACGGCTCTGGGGCCAACGTCCTGACTTTC
CDR3aa: CASSQYGSGANVLTF

d_gene: .
v_gene: TRBV7-2
abundance: once
j_gene: TRBJ2-3
CDR3nt: TGTGCCAGCAGCTTTATGGGAGCAGATACGCAGTATTTT
CDR3aa: CASSFMGADTQYF

d_gene: TRBD1
v_gene: TRBV20-1
abundance: .
j_gene: TRBJ2-7
CDR3nt: TGCAGTGCTAGTACGTCTCCGTGGGACAGGGCAATGAGAGAGCAGTACTTC
CDR3aa: CSASTSPWDRAMREQYF

d_gene: .
v_gene: TRBV7-7
abundance: few
j_gene: TRBJ1-1
CDR3nt: TGTGCTAGCAGTAGATTTCGTTTGAACACTGAAGCTTTCTTT
CDR3aa: CASSRFRLNTEAFF

d_gene: .
v_gene: TRBV6-5
abundance: .
j_gene: TRBJ2-7
CDR3nt: TGTGCCAGCAGTTACGATCCGAGCTCCTACGAGCAGTACTTC
CDR3aa: CASSYDPSSYEQYF

d_gene: .
v_gene: TRBV20-1
abundance: .
j_gene: TRBJ2-5
CDR3nt: TGCAGTGCTCGACAGCAAGAGACCCAGTACTTC
CDR3aa: CSARQQETQYF

d_gene: .
v_gene: TRBV4-3
abundance: .
j_gene: TRBJ1-2
CDR3nt: TGCGCCAGCAGCCGGGACACTAACTATGGCTACACCTTC
CDR3aa: CASSRDTNYGYTF

d_gene: .
v_gene: TRBV7-9
abundance: many
j_gene: TRBJ2-3
CDR3nt: TGTGCCAGCAGCTGGGGCACAGATACGCAGTATTTT
CDR3aa: CASSWGTDTQYF

d_gene: .
v_gene: TRBV10-3
abundance: .
j_gene: TRBJ2-1
CDR3nt: TGTGCCATCAGTCCTACGGTGACAGGTGATGGTGAGCAGTTCTTC
CDR3aa: CAISPTVTGDGEQFF

d_gene: .
v_gene: TRBV25-1
abundance: .
j_gene: TRBJ2-3
CDR3nt: TGTGCCAGCAGTGAAAGTAACGGGAGAGATACGCAGTATTTT
CDR3aa: CASSESNGRDTQYF